These 5 T cell receptor beta chains came from one sample sequenced in a study of control samples from healthy donors and cancer patients. Some clones are missing from TCRdb's copy, which holds only in-frame ones; the method was immunoSEQ multiplex PCR. Of around 170,000 clones listed, about 91% are singletons. Sequencing used blood. The receptors come from a woman aged 30 to 39 in good health.

The chain links TRBV13 to TRBJ1-1; tentative D call: TRBD1 (6 bases). The V end was cut by 5 bases, the J end by 1 base, with 23 bases between. Germline V gives CDR1 PRHDT, CDR2 FYEKMQ (reference sequence). The CDR3 runs 18 residues. The CDR3 DNA reads as TGTGCCAGCAGCCCCCGTTGGGGGGCGCCCCCCCGGAACACTGAAGCTTTCTTT. It specifies CASSPRWGAPPRNTEAFF.

The rearrangement links TRBV2 to TRBJ1-5; D gene uncertain. The germline V and J ends were trimmed by 8 bases and 5 bases, with 10 bases remaining between them. This CDR3 is 12 amino acids long. Germline V gene data show CDR1 as SNHLY and CDR2 as FYNNEI. CDR3 protein: CASRLGYQPQHF. The CDR3 nucleotides are TGTGCCAGCCGGTTGGGGTATCAGCCCCAGCATTTT.

The table lists this clone with a few counts. The chain joins TRBV18 to TRBJ2-2, with 7 bases matching TRBD2. V was clipped by 4 bases and J by 6 bases; unmatched bases: 8. Germline CDR1 and CDR2: KGHSH and LQKENI. CDR3 size: 15 residues. The CDR3 protein is CASSQRAGRAGELFF. The CDR3 nucleotides read TGTGCCAGCTCACAAAGAGCGGGGAGAGCCGGGGAGCTGTTTTTT. The full variable domain, rest sourced from reference TRBV18 and TRBJ2-2, is NAGVMQNPRHLVRRRGQEARLRCSPMKGHSHVYWYRQLPEEGLKFMVYLQKENIIDESGMPKERFSAEFPKEGPSILRIQQVVRGDSAAYFCASSQRAGRAGELFFGEGSRLTVL.

This sequence joins TRBV10-3 and TRBJ1-6; 11 nucleotides line up with TRBD1. From germline, CDR1 is ENHRY and CDR2 SYGVKD. The CDR3 length is 17 residues. Trimming cost V 6 bases and J 1 base; bases outside gene matches: 5. The DNA of the CDR3 is TGTGCCATCAGAGCGGGGACAGGGGGTTCCTATAATTCACCCCTCCACTTT. Translation: CAIRAGTGGSYNSPLHF.

The CDR3 here is CASSLAEGGELFF. CDR3 nucleotides: TGTGCCAGCAGCTTAGCAGAAGGCGGGGAGCTGTTTTTT. V gene TRBV11-3 combines with J gene TRBJ2-2; D unclear. V dropped 1 base and J dropped 7 bases, with 7 bases sitting between them. The CDR3 loop spans 13 amino acids. In germline, CDR1 is SGHNT, CDR2 YENEEA.